A single sample gave rise to the 5 T cell receptor beta chains below, sequenced in a study of long-term antiretroviral therapy in people with HIV. A v3.0 immunoSEQ assay was performed at survey level. TCRdb's copy holds only in-frame clones and misses some; the assay was immunoSEQ multiplex PCR. The sample has about 28,000 clones, about 83% seen once. Sequences were derived from unsorted PBMCs, sampled 0.4 years after starting antiretroviral therapy. Source of these receptors: a man younger than 35 with HIV.

The chain links TRBV10-2 to TRBJ1-1, with D maybe TRBD1 (5 bases). The V and J ends lost 6 bases and 1 base respectively, with 9 bases between them. This CDR3 spans 13 amino acids. Germline V gene lookup returns CDR1 WSHSY and CDR2 SAAADI. The CDR3 spells CASRGGENTEAFF. The DNA for the CDR3 is TGCGCCAGCAGAGGAGGGGAGAACACTGAAGCTTTCTTT.

V gene TRBV27 combines with J gene TRBJ2-7; D gene ambiguous. Germline CDR1 reads MNHEY; CDR2 reads SMNVEV (reference sequence). Trimming cost V 0 bases and J 2 bases, with 11 bases left between them. This CDR3 contains 15 residues. CDR3 DNA sequence: TGTGCCAGCAGTTTATCAATCACGTTAACCTACGAGCAGTACTTC. It is translated as CASSLSITLTYEQYF.

The chain carries TRBV18 and TRBJ2-1; tentative D call: TRBD1 (6 bases). Trimming took off 6 bases at V and 5 bases at J, with 14 bases between the two ends. This CDR3 region has 14 residues. Germline loops: CDR1 KGHSH, CDR2 LQKENI. CDR3 in amino acids: CASSFKQGNNEQFF. CDR3 bases: TGTGCCAGCTCTTTCAAACAGGGAAACAATGAGCAGTTCTTC.

The V call is TRBV6-6, the J call TRBJ2-7; D remains ambiguous. The germline gives CDR1 MNHNY, CDR2 SVGAGI (reference sequence). The length of the CDR3 is 11 residues. Trimming removed 8 bases at V and 7 bases at J, with 12 bases between. The chain's CDR3 is CASAGLREQYF. The CDR3 DNA sequence: TGTGCCAGCGCCGGATTAAGGGAGCAGTACTTC.

The V and J genes are TRBV19 and TRBJ1-1; 9 bases map to TRBD1. CDR3 length: 16 residues. V lost 1 base, J lost 3 bases, and 6 bases stayed unmatched. Germline-derived CDR1 and CDR2 are LNHDA and SQIVND (reference sequence). CDR3 sequence (DNA): TGTGCCAGTAGTATAGGATACCGGGACAGGGACACTGAAGCTTTCTTT. As protein: CASSIGYRDRDTEAFF.